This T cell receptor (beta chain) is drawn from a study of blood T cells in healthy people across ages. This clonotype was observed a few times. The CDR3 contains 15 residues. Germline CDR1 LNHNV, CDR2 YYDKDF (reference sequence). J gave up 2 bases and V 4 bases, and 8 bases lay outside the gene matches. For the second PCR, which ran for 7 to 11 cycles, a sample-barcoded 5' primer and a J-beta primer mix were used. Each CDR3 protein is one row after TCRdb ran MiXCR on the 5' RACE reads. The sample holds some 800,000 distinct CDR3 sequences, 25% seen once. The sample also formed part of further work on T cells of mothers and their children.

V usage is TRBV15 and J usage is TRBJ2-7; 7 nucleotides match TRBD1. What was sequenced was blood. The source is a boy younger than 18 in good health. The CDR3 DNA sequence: TGTGCCACCAGCACCGGGACAGATAGCACCTACGAGCAGTACTTC. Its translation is CATSTGTDSTYEQYF.